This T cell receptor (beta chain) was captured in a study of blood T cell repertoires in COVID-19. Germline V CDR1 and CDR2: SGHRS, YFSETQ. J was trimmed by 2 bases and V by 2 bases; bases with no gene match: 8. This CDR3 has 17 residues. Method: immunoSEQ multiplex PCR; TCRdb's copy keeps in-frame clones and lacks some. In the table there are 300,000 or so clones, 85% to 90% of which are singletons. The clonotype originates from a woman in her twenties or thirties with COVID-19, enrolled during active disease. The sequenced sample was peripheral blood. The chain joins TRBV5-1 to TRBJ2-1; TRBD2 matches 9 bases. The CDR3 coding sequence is TGCGCCAGCAGCTTCGAGGCGACTAGCGGAGCCTACAATGAGCAGTTCTTC. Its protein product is CASSFEATSGAYNEQFF.